This T cell receptor beta chain was captured in a study of T cell responses to AZD1222 COVID-19 vaccine. Study outcomes and limitations: Reportedly, close to half of spike-specific TCRs are directed against unmutated variant regions.

Points on this clone: The antigen is not known.

The protocol was immunoSEQ multiplex PCR, while the TCRdb copy is restricted to in-frame clones and leaves out a portion. The sample yields about 76,000 clones, roughly 90% seen once. This clonotype was obtained from an adult in good health. The sequenced sample was peripheral blood, obtained on day 0 of AZD1222 vaccination.

In nucleotides, the CDR3 is TGTGCCAGCAGCGTAGGGGGACAGGGGGATGGCTACACCTTC. This translates into CASSVGGQGDGYTF. The V and J genes are TRBV9 and TRBJ1-2; 11 nucleotides agree with TRBD1. The J segment lost 6 bases and the V segment lost 0 bases, leaving 1 base of the junction unmatched. CDR1 is SGDLS, CDR2 YYNGEE, per germline. The CDR3 has 14 amino acids.